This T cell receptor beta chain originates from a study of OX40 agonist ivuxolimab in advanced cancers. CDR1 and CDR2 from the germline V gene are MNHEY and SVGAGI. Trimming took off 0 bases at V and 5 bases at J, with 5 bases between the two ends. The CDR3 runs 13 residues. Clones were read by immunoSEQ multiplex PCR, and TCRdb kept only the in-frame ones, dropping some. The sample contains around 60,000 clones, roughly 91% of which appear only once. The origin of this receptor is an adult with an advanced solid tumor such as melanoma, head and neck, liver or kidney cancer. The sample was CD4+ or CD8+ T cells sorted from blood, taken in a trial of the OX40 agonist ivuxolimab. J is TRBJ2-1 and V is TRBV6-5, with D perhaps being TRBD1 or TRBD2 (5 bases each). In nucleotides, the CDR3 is TGTGCCAGCAGTTACTCGGGGGACAATGAGCAGTTCTTC. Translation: CASSYSGDNEQFF.